The present TCR beta chain was sequenced within a study of cytomegalovirus exposure and HLA in healthy donors. With 60 Vbeta and 13 Jbeta primers, the PCR was carried out. As handled by the study authors: Later reanalysis found roughly 80 million unique TCR beta chains, about 11 million of them shared. Data came from immunoSEQ multiplex PCR; TCRdb stores just in-frame clones and leaves some out. V and J calls and clone size are copied from that table; D and trimming were computed from the DNA. The sample table sets out 75,000 to 95,000 clones. CDR1 and CDR2 (germline): ENHRY, SYGVKD. J was trimmed by 4 bases and V by 5 bases; bases with no gene match: 4. This CDR3 has 13 residues. Note on this clone: Its specificity is not known.

Notes on the study in general: Later analysis identified 17,000 or so TCR beta sequences associated with HLA alleles, using a false discovery rate threshold of 0.05. Analyses of presence/absence relied on an assumption of roughly uniform sequencing depth across donors. TCR beta V- and J-gene trimming, according to a later analysis, was linked to a missense DCLRE1C variant.

The receptor was derived from a girl aged 5 to 17 in good health and CMV-seropositive. The J gene is TRBJ2-5, the V gene TRBV10-3, with 7 bases lining up with TRBD1. The source material was PBMCs. CDR3 region: CAISTGEGETQYF. For the CDR3, the DNA is TGTGCCATCAGTACAGGGGAAGGAGAGACCCAGTACTTC.